This passage covers 13 T cell receptor beta chains from one sample sequenced in a study of blood T cell repertoires in COVID-19. The table came from immunoSEQ multiplex PCR; TCRdb's copy has only in-frame clones and leaves some out. The sample has around 260,000 clones, around 87% seen once; the top ten hold less than 1.6%. Source material: peripheral blood. Receptor source: a woman between 40 and 50 years old who had recovered from COVID-19.

In its sample, this clone was seen once. For the CDR3, the DNA is TGTGCCAGCAGCTCCCGGACAGGGGGAAATCAGCCCCAGCATTTT. It is translated as CASSSRTGGNQPQHF. The chain is built from TRBV7-2 and TRBJ1-5; 10 bases map to TRBD1. The CDR3 length is 15 residues. CDR1 SGHTA and CDR2 FQGNSA come from the germline V gene. The V segment lost 4 bases and the J segment 4 bases; nucleotides outside the gene matches: 4.

The chain couples TRBV19 to TRBJ2-3; the match to TRBD2 covers 12 bases. This CDR3 contains 17 residues. Germline V gene lookup returns CDR1 LNHDA and CDR2 SQIVND (reference sequence). Trimming took 4 bases from V and 4 from J; bases not matched to a gene: 9. The CDR3 here is CASSKGLAGGMPDTQYF. The CDR3, as DNA: TGTGCCAGTAGTAAGGGGCTAGCGGGGGGGATGCCAGATACGCAGTATTTT.

The chain carries TRBV10-2 and TRBJ1-1; the D is unclear. The V gene's germline CDR1 is WSHSY and CDR2 SAAADI. V lost 2 bases to trimming and J lost 5 bases, with 12 bases between them. The CDR3 sequence is 14 residues long. The CDR3 nucleotides are TGCGCCAGCAGTGAGAACAGCTGGAGGACTGAAGCTTTCTTT. Its protein product is CASSENSWRTEAFF.

This rearrangement joins TRBV30 to TRBJ1-3; D unresolved. The germline V gene has CDR1 GTSNPN and CDR2 SVGIG (reference sequence). The germline V and J ends were trimmed by 2 bases and 2 bases, with 10 bases remaining between them. This CDR3 has 14 amino acids. CDR3 sequence: CAWSPLSPGNTIYF. The CDR3 coding sequence is TGTGCCTGGAGTCCCTTGAGCCCTGGAAACACCATATATTTT.

The chain recombines TRBV1 with TRBJ2-5; the table assigns TRBD2, which was not confirmed against the DNA. TRBV1 is tagged as a pseudogene. There are 14 residues in the CDR3. This CDR3 is CTSSQDLIQETQYF. As DNA, the CDR3 is TGCACCAGCAGCCAAGATCTTATCCAAGAGACCCAGTACTTC.

The sample holds many counts of this clone. The chain employs TRBV11-2 and TRBJ2-1, with TRBD2 matching over 14 bases. Germline V gene sequence: CDR1 SGHAT, CDR2 FQNNGV. This CDR3 spans 15 amino acids. The V segment lost 3 bases and the J segment 6 bases; nucleotides outside the gene matches: 1. CDR3 DNA: TGTGCCAGCAGCTTGGGGACTAGCGGGGGCAATGAGCAGTTCTTC. Translation gives CASSLGTSGGNEQFF.

The rearrangement joins TRBV19 to TRBJ1-5, with a tentative D call TRBD1 (6 bases). Germline CDR1 reads LNHDA; CDR2 reads SQIVND (reference sequence). Between the trimmed V and J ends, which lost 3 bases and 5 bases, there was a span of 14 bases. There are 15 residues in the CDR3. CDR3 sequence: CASSIYRAEDQPQHF. The CDR3, as DNA: TGTGCCAGTAGTATTTACAGGGCAGAGGATCAGCCCCAGCATTTT.

V usage is TRBV2 and J usage is TRBJ2-3, with a tentative D call TRBD2 (8 bases). The CDR3 extends over 18 amino acids. Germline loops: CDR1 SNHLY, CDR2 FYNNEI. Trimming pared 11 bases from V and 1 base from J, leaving 28 bases between. The CDR3 region is CAGRGGQNKAGGTDTQYF. The CDR3 DNA reads as TGTGCCGGAAGAGGGGGCCAGAATAAAGCGGGGGGCACAGATACGCAGTATTTT.

The chain has TRBV4-3 and TRBJ2-3; 8 nucleotides align to TRBD1. Trimming cost V 3 bases and J 11 bases; bases outside gene matches: 4. The CDR3 spans 12 residues. Germline V gives CDR1 LGHNA, CDR2 YSLEER. In DNA form, the CDR3 reads TGCGCCAGCAGCCACCAGGGGGCTCTGCAGTATTTT. Translation: CASSHQGALQYF.

This chain joins TRBV5-4 and TRBJ1-2; 12 bases are a match to TRBD1. The CDR3 has 16 residues. With 0 bases clipped from V and 3 bases from J, the junction kept 3 bases outside the gene matches. CDR1 and CDR2 (germline): SGHNT, YYREEE (reference sequence). CDR3 in amino acids: CASSLGGQGADYGYTF. The CDR3 DNA follows: TGTGCCAGCAGCTTGGGGGGACAGGGGGCGGACTATGGCTACACCTTC.

This chain links TRBV27 with TRBJ2-7; tentatively, D is TRBD1 (6 bases). This CDR3 comprises 14 residues. CDR1 is MNHEY, CDR2 SMNVEV, per germline (reference sequence). V was pared by 0 bases and J by 6 bases, with 12 bases between. The CDR3 spells CASSLSGQIAEQYF. CDR3 nucleotide sequence: TGTGCCAGCAGTTTATCAGGACAGATTGCCGAGCAGTACTTC.

J is TRBJ2-3 and V is TRBV2, with 8 bases matching TRBD2. CDR1 and CDR2 from the germline V gene are SNHLY and FYNNEI. V lost 2 bases to trimming and J lost 5 bases; unmatched junction nucleotides: 9. The CDR3 is 16 residues long. The CDR3 is CASSEMGGLGIDTQYF. The CDR3 coding sequence is TGTGCCAGCAGTGAAATGGGGGGACTAGGGATAGATACGCAGTATTTT. Drawing the rest from reference TRBV2 and TRBJ2-3, the complete variable domain is EPEVTQTPSHQVTQMGQEVILRCVPISNHLYFYWYRQILGQKVEFLVSFYNNEISEKSEIFDDQFSVERPDGSNFTLKIRSTKLEDSAMYFCASSEMGGLGIDTQYFGPGTRLTVL.

The chain recombines TRBV13 with TRBJ2-1; the D gene is possibly TRBD1 (6 bases). The germline gives CDR1 PRHDT, CDR2 FYEKMQ (reference sequence). V was pared by 5 bases and J by 5 bases, with 13 bases between. The CDR3 sequence is 14 residues long. As DNA, the CDR3 is TGTGCCAGCAGCCCCGAGACAGGACACAATGAGCAGTTCTTC. This translates into CASSPETGHNEQFF.